One sample yielded the 27 T cell receptor beta chains listed below, sequenced in a study of identical twins. TCRdb itself ran the 5' RACE reads through MiXCR, one entry per CDR3 protein. The sample includes about 100,000 distinct CDR3 sequences, 4.5% to 6.5% of them seen just once. Sequencing was carried out using memory T cells sorted from blood. All receptors derive from a woman between 50 and 59 years old in good health.

This clonotype turned up a few times. The chain recombines TRBV5-8 with TRBJ2-5; possibly TRBD2 for D (6 bases). Germline loops: CDR1 SGHTS, CDR2 YDEGEE. The CDR3 sequence is 15 residues long. V was clipped by 0 bases and J by 1 base, with 10 bases between them. The CDR3 region is CASSLGSGLQETQYF. The CDR3 DNA is TGTGCCAGCAGCTTGGGGTCGGGACTCCAAGAGACCCAGTACTTC.

This clonotype was seen ten or more times. The V and J genes are TRBV9 and TRBJ2-7; 11 nucleotides align to TRBD2. This CDR3 has 17 amino acids. Germline-derived CDR1 and CDR2 are SGDLS and YYNGEE. V was clipped by 3 bases and J by 5 bases; unmatched bases: 13. This CDR3 is CASSAHSGRVETDEQYF. Here the CDR3 DNA reads TGTGCCAGCAGCGCGCATAGCGGGAGGGTGGAGACGGACGAGCAGTACTTC. The whole variable domain, remainder taken from reference TRBV9 and TRBJ2-7, is DSGVTQTPKHLITATGQRVTLRCSPRSGDLSVYWYQQSLDQGLQFLIQYYNGEERAKGNILERFSAQQFPDLHSELNLSSLELGDSALYFCASSAHSGRVETDEQYFGPGTRLTVT.

This clonotype was detected many times. V gene TRBV7-8 combines with J gene TRBJ1-1, with a possible D match to TRBD1 (5 bases). This CDR3 is built from 13 residues. CDR1 SGHVS and CDR2 FQNEAQ come from the germline V gene. The V end was cut by 0 bases, the J end by 6 bases, with 8 bases between. CDR3 in DNA: TGTGCCAGCAGCTTAGCAACGGGGGCTGAAGCTTTCTTT. The encoded protein is CASSLATGAEAFF.

The table lists this clonotype with many counts. This chain joins TRBV11-3 and TRBJ2-5; no clear D. V was shortened by 3 bases and J by 2 bases, with 7 bases between the two germline ends. CDR3 length: 13 residues. Germline CDR1 and CDR2: SGHNT and YENEEA. Here the CDR3 DNA reads TGTGCCAGCAGCTTTCAAGCTCAAGAGACCCAGTACTTC. Translation: CASSFQAQETQYF.

This clonotype was detected many times. The rearrangement links TRBV28 to TRBJ1-2, with a tentative D call TRBD1 (6 bases). V lost 7 bases, J lost 8 bases, and 17 bases lay in between. Germline V gene sequence: CDR1 MDHEN, CDR2 SYDVKM. CDR3 length: 13 amino acids. The CDR3 bases are TGTGCCAGCAATCAACAGGGAGGTTACGGCTACACCTTC. The encoded protein is CASNQQGGYGYTF.

This clonotype was counted between two and nine times. The V and J genes are TRBV2 and TRBJ1-2, with a weak D call TRBD1 (5 bases). The germline V and J ends were trimmed by 6 bases and 0 bases, with 14 bases remaining between them. CDR3 size: 15 residues. The germline CDR1 and CDR2 sequences are SNHLY and FYNNEI. The CDR3 spells CASSTGGRPNYGYTF. The CDR3 coding sequence is TGTGCCAGCAGCACCGGGGGACGTCCTAACTATGGCTACACCTTC.

A few counts support this clonotype. This chain connects TRBV14 to TRBJ2-3, with 8 nucleotides matching TRBD2. The CDR3 length is 16 residues. Per germline, CDR1 SGHDN and CDR2 FVKESK. Trimming cost V 2 bases and J 0 bases; bases outside gene matches: 4. The CDR3 bases are TGTGCCAGCAGCCAATTAGCGGGGATTAGCACAGATACGCAGTATTTT. Amino acids: CASSQLAGISTDTQYF.

Only a few counts were recorded for this clonotype. The V call is TRBV19, the J call TRBJ1-6, with D perhaps matching TRBD1 (6 bases). V lost 3 bases and J 10 bases, leaving 16 bases between the germline ends. The CDR3 has 15 residues. The V gene's germline CDR1 is LNHDA and CDR2 SQIVND (reference sequence). CDR3 coding DNA: TGTGCCAGTAGTATGGACGGCCCAGGGGCCTCACCCCTCCACTTT. Protein: CASSMDGPGASPLHF.

The sample holds a few counts of this clonotype. The gene calls are TRBV2 and TRBJ1-1; maybe TRBD1 (6 bases). The CDR3 contains 16 residues. Germline V gene data show CDR1 as SNHLY and CDR2 as FYNNEI. V shed 1 base and J shed 0 bases, with 12 bases lying between them. The CDR3 DNA reads TGTGCCAGCAGTGAAGGGGGGGGGCCCCTGAACACTGAAGCTTTCTTT. The encoded protein is CASSEGGGPLNTEAFF.

This clonotype was detected ten times or more. This chain links TRBV12-3 or TRBV12-4 with TRBJ1-1, with D possibly matching TRBD1 (6 bases). CDR3 length: 16 amino acids. V lost 5 bases to trimming and J lost 3 bases, with 19 bases between them. The CDR3 loop reads CASSKDTGTTDTEAFF. CDR3 coding DNA: TGTGCCAGCAGTAAGGATACCGGGACAACAGACACTGAAGCTTTCTTT.

This clonotype has a count of ten or more. This chain connects TRBV6-2 or TRBV6-3 to TRBJ2-7; D is perhaps TRBD2 (5 bases). This CDR3 has 15 amino acids. CDR1 is MNHEY and CDR2 is SVGEGT in the germline V gene. V lost 2 bases to trimming and J lost 5 bases, with 16 bases between them. The CDR3 region is CASSYARATRDEQYF. In DNA form, the CDR3 reads TGTGCCAGCAGTTACGCGCGGGCCACACGGGACGAGCAGTACTTC.

This clonotype was recorded many times. The chain couples TRBV7-3 to TRBJ1-1; D unclear. The germline V and J ends were trimmed by 1 base and 1 base, with 7 bases remaining between them. This CDR3 contains 14 residues. The germline CDR1 and CDR2 sequences are SGHTA and FQGTGA. CDR3 nucleotides: TGTGCCAGCAGCTTAATTGGCAGGAACACTGAAGCTTTCTTT. Encoded protein: CASSLIGRNTEAFF.

This clonotype was observed at least ten times. V and J are TRBV12-3 or TRBV12-4 and TRBJ2-3; TRBD2 aligns across 13 bases. The CDR3 is made up of 16 amino acids. With V trimmed by 4 bases and J by 2 bases, 3 bases remained unmatched. CDR3 amino acids: CASSYGTSGNTDTQYF. Here the CDR3 DNA reads TGTGCCAGCAGTTACGGGACTAGCGGGAACACAGATACGCAGTATTTT.

V usage is TRBV10-1 and J usage is TRBJ2-7, with D possibly being TRBD1 (6 bases). Germline loops: CDR1 WNHNN, CDR2 SYGVQD (reference sequence). This CDR3 has 13 residues. The CDR3 here is CPSKRQDPYEQYV. CDR3 bases: TGCCCCAGCAAACGACAGGACCCCTACGAGCAGTACGTC.

This clonotype was detected many times. The chain joins TRBV7-9 to TRBJ1-5; D may be TRBD1 (5 bases). V was pared by 1 base and J by 8 bases, with 9 bases between. The CDR3 has 13 amino acids. Germline V gene sequence: CDR1 SEHNR, CDR2 FQNEAQ (reference sequence). The CDR3 protein is CASSLGEGKPQHF. Written as DNA, the CDR3 is TGTGCCAGCAGCTTAGGCGAGGGGAAGCCCCAGCATTTT. Together with reference TRBV7-9 and TRBJ1-5, the CDR3 gives the full variable domain: DTGVSQNPRHKITKRGQNVTFRCDPISEHNRLYWYRQTLGQGPEFLTYFQNEAQLEKSRLLSDRFSAERPKGSFSTLEIQRTEQGDSAMYLCASSLGEGKPQHFGDGTRLSIL.

This clonotype occurred a few times. The CDR3 region has the DNA TGTGCCAGCAGCCAGGGACCGTGGAACACTGAAGCTTTCTTT. It yields the protein CASSQGPWNTEAFF. The genes are TRBV14 and TRBJ1-1; the D gene is possibly TRBD1 (5 bases). Per germline, CDR1 SGHDN and CDR2 FVKESK. Trimming cost V 3 bases and J 1 base, with 9 bases left between them. The CDR3 totals 14 residues.

The rearrangement links TRBV24-1 to TRBJ1-3; D is undetermined. Germline loops: CDR1 KGHDR, CDR2 SFDVKD. The CDR3 has 13 residues. Trimming shortened V by 7 bases and J by 8 bases, and 14 bases separated the two germline ends. The CDR3 loop reads CATSADGVDTIYF. CDR3 coding DNA: TGTGCCACCAGCGCCGACGGTGTAGACACCATATATTTT.

In this sample, this clonotype turned up many times. The chain carries TRBV12-3 or TRBV12-4 and TRBJ1-4; 10 nucleotides align to TRBD1. V lost 5 bases, J lost 4 bases, and 4 bases stayed unmatched. The CDR3 is 15 amino acids. Here the CDR3 DNA reads TGTGCCAGCAGTCCGGGGGACAGGGGTAATGAAAAACTGTTTTTT. Residues: CASSPGDRGNEKLFF.

To note about this clonotype: A much larger clone is a single base away; this may be a read error. Here the CDR3 reads CAISLVDTQYF. CDR3 sequence (DNA): TGTGCCATCAGCTTAGTGGATACGCAGTATTTT. V gene TRBV7-9 combines with J gene TRBJ2-3; D remains unclear. Germline CDR1 and CDR2: SEHNR and FQNEAQ (reference sequence). This CDR3 region has 11 residues.

This clonotype was counted at least ten times. The rearrangement uses TRBV12-5 and TRBJ2-7, with D uncertain. The CDR3 runs to 12 residues. Germline V lookup: CDR1 LGHNT, CDR2 FRNRAP. In DNA, the CDR3 is TGTTTAGCTTGGCTTGCCGCCTACGAGCAGTACGTC. Protein sequence: CLAWLAAYEQYV.

This clonotype was counted at least ten times. The chain carries TRBV6-1 and TRBJ2-1, with a weak D call TRBD2 (5 bases). This CDR3 is 14 amino acids long. Trimming took off 2 bases at V and 2 bases at J, with 7 bases between the two ends. Per germline, CDR1 MNHNS and CDR2 SASEGT. CDR3 in amino acids: CASSEKEAYNEQFF. CDR3 bases: TGTGCCAGCAGTGAAAAGGAGGCCTACAATGAGCAGTTCTTC.

The chain uses TRBV5-1 and TRBJ2-5, with D possibly TRBD1 on 6 matching bases. This CDR3 has 14 amino acids. V shed 4 bases and J shed 4 bases, with 14 bases lying between them. Germline V gene lookup returns CDR1 SGHRS and CDR2 YFSETQ. The CDR3 bases are TGCGCCAGCAGCGAACAGGGATGGGGAGAGACCCAGTACTTC. Translated, it gives CASSEQGWGETQYF.

V gene TRBV12-3 or TRBV12-4 combines with J gene TRBJ1-2; possible D gene TRBD1, 5 bases. V dropped 6 bases and J dropped 9 bases, with 14 bases sitting between them. The CDR3 is 12 amino acids. This CDR3 reads CASRGRDSRYTF. Here the CDR3 DNA reads TGTGCCAGCAGGGGACGGGACTCCCGCTACACCTTC.

This clonotype was picked up many times. The rearrangement uses TRBV12-3 or TRBV12-4 and TRBJ1-1; unclear D gene. V was shortened by 5 bases and J by 6 bases, with 10 bases between the two germline ends. This CDR3 has 12 amino acids. The CDR3 is CASSHSMPEAFF. The CDR3 DNA follows: TGTGCCAGCAGTCATTCGATGCCTGAAGCTTTCTTT.

The table lists this clonotype with many counts. This chain uses TRBV6-6 with TRBJ2-6; 12 positions match TRBD2. The trim removed 7 bases at V and 0 bases at J, leaving 7 bases unmatched. The CDR3 has 18 residues. Germline V gene sequence: CDR1 MNHNY, CDR2 SVGAGI (reference sequence). The CDR3 is CASIGTSGFPSGANVLTF. For the CDR3, the DNA is TGTGCCAGCATCGGGACTAGCGGGTTCCCCTCTGGGGCCAACGTCCTGACTTTC.

In its sample, this clonotype was seen many times. The chain combines TRBV5-1 with TRBJ2-7, with 9 bases aligning to TRBD1. V lost 7 bases and J lost 4; bases outside the gene matches: 9. CDR3 size: 14 residues. Looked up from germline, CDR1 is SGHRS and CDR2 is YFSETQ. The CDR3 is CASQTGTGSYEQYF. In nucleotides, the CDR3 is TGCGCCAGCCAGACCGGGACAGGGTCTTACGAGCAGTACTTC.

This clonotype was recorded many times. The rearrangement joins TRBV5-1 to TRBJ2-3, with TRBD2 matching 7 bases. The CDR3 has 14 amino acids. The germline V gene encodes CDR1 SGHRS and CDR2 YFSETQ. Trimming took 3 bases from V and 2 from J; bases not matched to a gene: 3. CDR3 coding DNA: TGCGCCAGCAGCTCGGGGGGATTCACAGATACGCAGTATTTT. Encoded protein: CASSSGGFTDTQYF. Full variable domain (outside the CDR3, taken from reference TRBV5-1 and TRBJ2-3): KAGVTQTPRYLIKTRGQQVTLSCSPISGHRSVSWYQQTPGQGLQFLFEYFSETQRNKGNFPGRFSGRQFSNSRSEMNVSTLELGDSALYLCASSSGGFTDTQYFGPGTRLTVL.